This entry describes one TCR beta chain. Source study methods: Amplification of reference gene primers was used by the study to estimate nucleated cell counts. Here immunoSEQ multiplex PCR was the method, and the copy in TCRdb shows in-frame clones only, minus some. V, J and clone size derive from that table, while D and trimming were established from the DNA sequence. The table lists over 100,000 clones, 84% of them singletons. The data derive from a study of blood T cell repertoires in COVID-19. Study-wide context: There were acute and convalescent COVID-19 samples, and they came from the United States, Italy and Spain. PBMCs, B-cell-depleted T cells, or T cells provided the cDNA or gDNA that made up the material.

The V and J ends lost 4 bases and 8 bases respectively, with 8 bases between them. From germline, CDR1 is KGHSH and CDR2 LQKENI. The CDR3 extends over 11 amino acids. Sequenced sample: peripheral blood. This TCR came from a woman aged 45-60 years with acute or convalescent COVID-19. The rearrangement uses TRBV18 and TRBJ1-1; D unclear. The DNA for the CDR3 is TGTGCCAGCTCACTTCAGCGGGAAGCTTTCTTT. This sequence encodes CASSLQREAFF.